This T cell receptor (beta chain) appears in the sequencing data of a study of T-cell memory formation after mild COVID-19. This clonotype was found many times. The CDR3 is 16 residues long. Germline V gene sequence: CDR1 SGDLS, CDR2 YYNGEE. V shed 4 bases and J 2 bases; nucleotides not matched to a gene: 10. One entry per CDR3 protein, called by TCRdb with MiXCR from the 5' RACE reads. The sample has almost 35,000 distinct CDR3 sequences, around 7.7% seen once. This clonotype was sampled from a man between 18 and 29 years old who had mild COVID-19 (a few samples of this study predate the infection). Cell type and time point are not known. Sequencing input: PBMCs or a T cell subset sorted from them (not recorded which). This chain links TRBV9 with TRBJ1-2; 8 nucleotides align to TRBD1. CDR3 sequence (DNA): TGTGCCAGCAGCTCGAAAGACAGGGGTCTAAACTATGGCTACACCTTC. It is translated as CASSSKDRGLNYGYTF.